This T cell receptor (beta chain) was recovered during a study of T cells in Graves' hyperthyroidism and ophthalmopathy. This clonotype showed up just once. This may come from a read error, since a much larger clone is one base off. TCR beta CDR3 region amplification was performed from RNA transcripts. TCR CDR3 regions were first amplified by RT-PCR with HTBI primers. Each CDR3 protein is one row after TCRdb ran MiXCR on the multiplex PCR reads. The table records 750,000 to 900,000 distinct CDR3 sequences, about 38% of them present only once. There are 17 residues in the CDR3. Germline CDR1 LNHDA, CDR2 SQIVND (reference sequence).

The specimen sequenced was blood. V and J are TRBV19 and TRBJ2-2; D is perhaps TRBD2 (6 bases). The TCR sequence derives from a man aged 18 to 29 with Graves' hyperthyroidism. CDR3 in amino acids: CACSIDRDWMNTGELFF. CDR3 bases: TGTGCCTGTAGTATCGACCGGGACTGGATGAACACCGGGGAGCTGTTTTTT.